This T cell receptor beta chain comes out of a study of T cell clonality in common variable immunodeficiency. Study observations and caveats: Fewer TCRbeta clones were shared among CVID subjects than controls. TCRbeta clonality was increased in CVID versus healthy controls.

Control and CVID samples contributed equal amounts of genomic DNA. The protocol was immunoSEQ multiplex PCR, while the TCRdb copy is restricted to in-frame clones and leaves out a portion. The sample contains tens of thousands of clones, none of them singletons. This clone has at least ten counts. The antigen is not known. The read terminates 3 residues ahead of where the CDR3 ends, so the germline J gene completes it. CDR1 LNHDA and CDR2 SQIVND come from the germline V gene (reference sequence). Germline trimming cut 6 bases from V and 2 bases from J; bases unmatched to any gene: 0. The CDR3 covers 14 residues.

The receptor was isolated from a person between 18 and 75 years old in good health. Sequencing input: peripheral blood mononuclear cells. This sequence joins TRBV19 and TRBJ2-6; 8 positions agree with TRBD1. CDR3 DNA (partial): TGTGCCAGTAGGGACAGGGCTGGGGCCAACGTC. The encoded protein is CASRDRAGANV. The whole CDR3 reads CASRDRAGANVLTF.